These 24 T cell receptor beta chains originate from one sample sequenced in a study of identical twins. TCRdb passed the 5' RACE reads through MiXCR, listing each CDR3 protein once. The sample consists of more than 250,000 distinct CDR3 sequences, less than 9% of them appearing once. The same specimen was also included in a second study, on yellow fever vaccine responses in identical twins.

Sequencing was done on a sample of memory (CD45RO+) T cells sorted from blood. These receptors came from a young woman in good health.

The table lists this clonotype with many counts. V usage is TRBV7-2 and J usage is TRBJ2-7; no firm D call. The V end was cut by 5 bases, the J end by 6 bases, with 17 bases between. The CDR3 runs to 14 residues. Germline CDR1 is SGHTA and CDR2 is FQGNSA. The CDR3 nucleotides are TGTGCCAGCAGCACCCTTAGAGGCTCTACCGAGCAGTACTTC. This translates into CASSTLRGSTEQYF.

This clonotype was counted at least ten times. The rearrangement uses TRBV28 and TRBJ2-5; D call uncertain. This CDR3 spans 12 amino acids. V was clipped by 3 bases and J by 5 bases, with 7 bases between them. The germline CDR1 and CDR2 sequences are MDHEN and SYDVKM. The CDR3 nucleotides read TGTGCCAGCAGTTTTGGCCGGGAGACCCAGTACTTC. It specifies CASSFGRETQYF.

This clonotype showed up just a few times. This chain links TRBV18 with TRBJ2-7; 7 bases line up with TRBD2. This CDR3 has 14 amino acids. The germline gives CDR1 KGHSH, CDR2 LQKENI. V lost 2 bases, J lost 7 bases, and 8 bases stayed unmatched. In DNA, the CDR3 is TGTGCCAGCTCACCAATGGCGGGAGTGGATGAGCAGTACTTC. Its translation: CASSPMAGVDEQYF.

This chain links TRBV28 with TRBJ2-7; a possible D gene is TRBD1 (6 bases). The V end was cut by 3 bases, the J end by 2 bases, with 8 bases between. The CDR3 has 13 amino acids. Per germline, CDR1 MDHEN and CDR2 SYDVKM. The DNA for the CDR3 is TGTGCCAGCAGTTTCCACAGGGCCTACGAGCAGTACGTC. As protein: CASSFHRAYEQYV.

The chain carries TRBV6-1 and TRBJ2-1; no reliable D call. V was shortened by 4 bases and J by 8 bases, with 6 bases between the two germline ends. The CDR3 spans 11 residues. Germline V gene sequence: CDR1 MNHNS, CDR2 SASEGT. The CDR3: CASSAIDEQFF. The CDR3 coding sequence is TGTGCCAGCAGTGCGATCGATGAGCAGTTCTTC.

This clonotype was seen at least ten times. This rearrangement joins TRBV5-1 to TRBJ1-1; D may be TRBD1 (6 bases). Trimming took 4 bases from V and 1 from J, leaving 11 bases between them. The CDR3 has 14 residues. Germline CDR1 reads SGHRS; CDR2 reads YFSETQ. This chain's CDR3 is CASSTGQQNTEAFF. In DNA form, the CDR3 reads TGCGCCAGCAGCACTGGACAGCAGAACACTGAAGCTTTCTTT.

This clonotype was observed many times. This chain connects TRBV28 to TRBJ1-5, with 7 positions matching TRBD1. Germline assignment: CDR1 MDHEN and CDR2 SYDVKM. J lost 3 bases, V lost 7 bases, and 9 bases had no gene match. The CDR3 has 15 residues. CDR3 in DNA: TGTGCCAGCACCATCCGGGACAGACTCAATCAGCCCCAGCATTTT. It yields the protein CASTIRDRLNQPQHF. Variable domain in full (rest from reference TRBV28 and TRBJ1-5): DVKVTQSSRYLVKRTGEKVFLECVQDMDHENMFWYRQDPGLGLRLIYFSYDVKMKEKGDIPEGYSVSREKKERFSLILESASTNQTSMYLCASTIRDRLNQPQHFGDGTRLSIL.

V and J are TRBV6-1 and TRBJ2-3; TRBD2 agrees at 9 bases. J was trimmed by 4 bases and V by 4 bases; bases with no gene match: 6. Germline lookup yields CDR1 MNHNS and CDR2 SASEGT. This CDR3 is 15 amino acids long. CDR3 DNA sequence: TGTGCCAGCAGTGCTAAGGGCGGGGGGGCAGATACGCAGTATTTT. Protein sequence: CASSAKGGGADTQYF.

This clonotype was picked up many times. This chain links TRBV25-1 with TRBJ2-7; 8 bases are a match to TRBD1. Germline-derived CDR1 and CDR2 are MGHDK and SYGVNS. The CDR3 has 13 residues. The trim removed 3 bases at V and 4 bases at J, leaving 2 bases unmatched. CDR3 sequence (DNA): TGTGCCAGCAGTGAGCAGGGGGCGTACGAGCAGTACTTC. As protein: CASSEQGAYEQYF.

At least ten counts were recorded for this clonotype. The CDR3 spells CASSYTGDTQYF. The CDR3 coding sequence is TGTGCCAGCAGCTATACGGGAGATACGCAGTATTTT. The chain has TRBV12-3 or TRBV12-4 and TRBJ2-3; D remains unclear. The CDR3 has 12 amino acids. V was trimmed by 6 bases and J by 5 bases, leaving 9 bases between them.

This clonotype was recorded at least ten times. The chain recombines TRBV5-1 with TRBJ2-3; 8 positions match TRBD2. The V gene's germline CDR1 is SGHRS and CDR2 YFSETQ. The ends lost 3 bases at V and 1 base at J; junction bases unmatched: 4. The CDR3 is 15 amino acids. CDR3 in DNA: TGCGCCAGCAGCTACAGTAGCGGGGGCACAGATACGCAGTATTTT. It codes for CASSYSSGGTDTQYF.

Worth noting for this clonotype: Possible read error: a much larger clone is one base away. The chain carries TRBV20-1 and TRBJ2-1; 10 bases line up with TRBD2. CDR3 size: 16 residues. The germline V gene has CDR1 DFQATT and CDR2 SNEGSKA (reference sequence). Here the CDR3 DNA reads TGCTGTGCTAGAGATGAGCGGGAGGGCCGGGGCAATGAGCAGTTCTTC. Encoded protein: CCARDEREGRGNEQFF.

Ten or more counts support this clonotype. The chain recombines TRBV10-3 with TRBJ2-3, with D hard to call. V lost 6 bases to trimming and J lost 2 bases, with 6 bases between them. The length of the CDR3 is 12 residues. Germline CDR1 reads ENHRY; CDR2 reads SYGVKD. CDR3 nucleotide sequence: TGTGCCATCAGCGTTTTCACAGATACGCAGTATTTT. As protein: CAISVFTDTQYF.

The V call is TRBV10-2, the J call TRBJ2-2, with D hard to call. CDR3 length: 13 amino acids. Germline V CDR1 and CDR2: WSHSY, SAAADI. Trimming took off 2 bases at V and 6 bases at J, with 7 bases between the two ends. This CDR3 reads CASSENRAGELFF. The DNA for the CDR3 is TGCGCCAGCAGTGAGAACAGAGCCGGGGAGCTGTTTTTT.

This chain joins TRBV11-2 and TRBJ2-5, with unresolved D. The germline gives CDR1 SGHAT, CDR2 FQNNGV. This CDR3 is built from 14 residues. V was trimmed by 1 base and J by 5 bases, leaving 11 bases between them. This CDR3 is CASSLGSAVETQYF. The CDR3 DNA follows: TGTGCCAGCAGCTTAGGGTCCGCTGTGGAGACCCAGTACTTC.

This clonotype was seen a handful of times. This chain links TRBV29-1 with TRBJ1-2; D not certain. This CDR3 region has 12 residues. The V gene lost 7 bases and the J gene lost 3 bases, with 12 bases spanning the gap. Germline V gene data show CDR1 as SQVTM and CDR2 as ANQGSEA. The CDR3 protein is CSAVGGDYGYTF. DNA for the CDR3: TGCAGCGCCGTAGGCGGCGACTATGGCTACACCTTC.

V and J are TRBV25-1 and TRBJ1-2, with D hard to call. Germline-derived CDR1 and CDR2 are MGHDK and SYGVNS. The CDR3 runs 13 residues. Between the trimmed V and J ends, which lost 2 bases and 1 base, there was a span of 5 bases. The CDR3 sequence: CASSELLNYGYTF. CDR3 nucleotides: TGTGCCAGCAGTGAACTGCTTAACTATGGCTACACCTTC.

This clonotype was seen more than once but under ten times. J is TRBJ1-1 and V is TRBV20-1; D not resolved. The V end lost 2 bases, the J end lost 0 bases, and 13 bases lay between the germline ends. CDR1 DFQATT and CDR2 SNEGSKA come from the germline V gene (reference sequence). The CDR3 is made up of 15 amino acids. In DNA, the CDR3 is TGCAGTGCTAGATCCCGAGCAGGACTGAACACTGAAGCTTTCTTT. Protein product: CSARSRAGLNTEAFF.

The chain has TRBV7-9 and TRBJ2-2; 11 nucleotides match TRBD2. The V and J ends lost 5 bases and 8 bases, in that order; junction bases with no gene match: 7. CDR1 and CDR2 (germline): SEHNR, FQNEAQ (reference sequence). The CDR3 runs to 15 residues. The CDR3 loop reads CASSPLAGEVGELFF. In DNA form, the CDR3 reads TGTGCCAGCAGCCCACTAGCGGGAGAAGTGGGGGAGCTGTTTTTT.

This clonotype was observed many times. The chain combines TRBV25-1 with TRBJ2-5, with 7 bases matching TRBD2. V dropped 6 bases and J dropped 5; count of bases not matched to a gene: 3. CDR3 length: 12 residues. CDR1 MGHDK and CDR2 SYGVNS come from the germline V gene. CDR3 region: CASRGGGETQYF. CDR3 sequence (DNA): TGTGCCAGCAGGGGGGGAGGGGAGACCCAGTACTTC.

The rearrangement joins TRBV20-1 to TRBJ2-7; possibly TRBD1 for D (5 bases). The CDR3 totals 13 residues. Germline V gene lookup returns CDR1 DFQATT and CDR2 SNEGSKA (reference sequence). The V end lost 3 bases, the J end lost 2 bases, and 11 bases lay between the germline ends. The CDR3 protein is CSARWGGTYEQYF. The CDR3, as DNA: TGCAGTGCTAGGTGGGGCGGCACCTACGAGCAGTACTTC.

Many counts were recorded for this clonotype. The chain links TRBV5-1 to TRBJ1-4; TRBD1 matches 10 bases. Germline V lookup: CDR1 SGHRS, CDR2 YFSETQ. The V segment lost 4 bases and the J segment 6 bases; nucleotides outside the gene matches: 15. This CDR3 spans 18 amino acids. The CDR3 protein is CASSPDKDRGRMDEKLFF. The CDR3 bases are TGCGCCAGCAGCCCGGACAAAGACAGGGGGCGGATGGATGAAAAACTGTTTTTT.

There are many counts of this clonotype. This sequence joins TRBV5-1 and TRBJ1-4; weak D call: TRBD1 (6 bases). V lost 0 bases and J 7 bases, leaving 10 bases between the germline ends. The CDR3 is 14 residues long. Germline V gene sequence: CDR1 SGHRS, CDR2 YFSETQ. CDR3 nucleotides: TGCGCCAGCAGCTTGGGGGGGGCTGGTGAAAAACTGTTTTTT. It yields the protein CASSLGGAGEKLFF.

This clonotype turned up a few times. The chain links TRBV16 to TRBJ2-3, with a tentative D call TRBD2 (6 bases). Trimming left V 0 bases short and J 2 bases short, with 9 bases between. This CDR3 spans 15 amino acids. Germline assignment: CDR1 KGHSY and CDR2 FQNENV. CDR3 nucleotide sequence: TGTGCCAGCAGCCAATCACGGGGGAACACAGATACGCAGTATTTT. Its protein is CASSQSRGNTDTQYF.